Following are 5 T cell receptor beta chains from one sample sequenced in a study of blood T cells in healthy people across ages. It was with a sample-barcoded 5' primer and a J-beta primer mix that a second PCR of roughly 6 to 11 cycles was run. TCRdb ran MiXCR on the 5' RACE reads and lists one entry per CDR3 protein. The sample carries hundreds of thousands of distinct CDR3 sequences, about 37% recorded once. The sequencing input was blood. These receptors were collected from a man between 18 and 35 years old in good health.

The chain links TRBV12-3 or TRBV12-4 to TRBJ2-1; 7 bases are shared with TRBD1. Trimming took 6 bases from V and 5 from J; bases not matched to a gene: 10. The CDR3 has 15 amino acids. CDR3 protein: CASSRQGQRDNEQFF. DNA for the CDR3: TGTGCCAGCAGCCGCCAGGGACAGAGGGACAATGAGCAGTTCTTC.

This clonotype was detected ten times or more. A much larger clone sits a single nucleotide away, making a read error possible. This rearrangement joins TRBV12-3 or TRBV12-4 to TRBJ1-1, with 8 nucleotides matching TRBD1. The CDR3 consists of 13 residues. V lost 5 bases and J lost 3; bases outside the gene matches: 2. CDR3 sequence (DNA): TGTGCCAGCAGTCGGGACAGGTACACTGAAGCTTTCTTT. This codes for CASSRDRYTEAFF.

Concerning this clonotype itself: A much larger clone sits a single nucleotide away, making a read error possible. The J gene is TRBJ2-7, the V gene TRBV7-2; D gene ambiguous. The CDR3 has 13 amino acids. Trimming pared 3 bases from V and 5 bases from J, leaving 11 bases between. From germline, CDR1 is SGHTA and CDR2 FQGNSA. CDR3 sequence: CASSLEPTHEQYF. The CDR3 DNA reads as TGTGCCAGCAGCTTGGAGCCCACCCACGAGCAGTACTTC.

The chain's CDR3 is CAISDPKGVGTDTQYF. The CDR3 region has the DNA TGTGCCATCAGTGATCCGAAGGGGGTCGGCACAGATACGCAGTATTTT. The chain carries TRBV10-3 and TRBJ2-3; TRBD1 might be the D (6 bases). The CDR3 is made up of 16 amino acids. V was trimmed by 3 bases and J by 1 base, leaving 14 bases between them. Germline assignment: CDR1 ENHRY and CDR2 SYGVKD.

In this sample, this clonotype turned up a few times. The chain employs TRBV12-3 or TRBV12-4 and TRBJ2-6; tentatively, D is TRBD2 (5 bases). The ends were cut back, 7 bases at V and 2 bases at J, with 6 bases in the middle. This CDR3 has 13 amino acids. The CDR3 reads CASTGTGANVLTF. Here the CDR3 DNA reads TGTGCCAGCACGGGAACTGGGGCCAACGTCCTGACTTTC.